The next 20 T cell receptor beta chains were all read from a single sample in a study of identical twins. Each CDR3 protein gets one entry after TCRdb re-called the 5' RACE reads with MiXCR. The sample lists about 220,000 distinct CDR3 sequences, around 7.6% occurring once. This sample also appeared in a second study, on yellow fever vaccine responses in identical twins.

The sample comprised CD8+ T cells sorted from blood. The origin of the receptors is a woman under 30 in good health.

This clonotype occurred many times. The V call is TRBV7-6, the J call TRBJ2-3, with a tentative D call TRBD2 (5 bases). This CDR3 region has 15 residues. Germline CDR1 SGHVS, CDR2 FNYEAQ. V was trimmed by 5 bases and J by 3 bases, leaving 15 bases between them. CDR3 in DNA: TGTGCCAGCAGCGAAAGCGGCCGAAAGACAGATACGCAGTATTTT. Amino acid sequence: CASSESGRKTDTQYF.

The chain joins TRBV4-1 to TRBJ2-7; D not certain. Looked up from germline, CDR1 is MGHRA and CDR2 is YSYEKL. CDR3 length: 13 residues. V was pared by 1 base and J by 2 bases, with 6 bases between. In nucleotides, the CDR3 is TGCGCCAGCAGCCAAGGGATCGCCTACGAGCAGTACGTC. Its protein product is CASSQGIAYEQYV.

This clonotype turned up a few times. This chain uses TRBV3-1 with TRBJ2-5, with a possible D match to TRBD2 (6 bases). CDR3 length equals 15 residues. V lost 0 bases and J lost 1, with 9 bases in between. Germline CDR1 LGHDT, CDR2 YNNKEL (reference sequence). CDR3 in amino acids: CASSQDQLAQETQYF. The CDR3 bases are TGTGCCAGCAGCCAAGATCAACTAGCCCAAGAGACCCAGTACTTC.

On this clonotype: This may come from a read error, since a much larger clone is one base off. V and J are TRBV2 and TRBJ2-3; either TRBD1 or TRBD2 may supply D (5 bases each). Germline lookup yields CDR1 SNHLY and CDR2 FYNNEI. CDR3 length: 14 residues. Deletions cut 4 bases from V and 7 bases from J, with 15 bases between. CDR3 coding DNA: TGTGCCAGCAGTGGTTCCGGGGACCGTCATACGCAGTATTTT. Amino acid sequence: CASSGSGDRHTQYF. Full variable domain (rest looked up from reference TRBV2 and TRBJ2-3): EPEVTQTPSHQVTQMGQEVILRCVPISNHLYFYWYRQILGQKVEFLVSFYNNEISEKSEIFDDQFSVERPDGSNFTLKIRSTKLEDSAMYFCASSGSGDRHTQYFGPGTRLTVL.

At least ten counts were recorded for this clonotype. This CDR3 is CASSFGTNTEAFF. For the CDR3, the DNA is TGTGCCAGCAGCTTTGGTACGAACACTGAAGCTTTCTTT. The rearrangement uses TRBV7-9 and TRBJ1-1; D not resolved. The CDR3 is made up of 13 amino acids. The germline V and J ends were trimmed by 3 bases and 1 base, with 6 bases remaining between them. In germline, CDR1 is SEHNR, CDR2 FQNEAQ (reference sequence).

This clonotype has a count of ten or more. The chain recombines TRBV6-5 with TRBJ1-1; D is uncertain. Germline V gene data show CDR1 as MNHEY and CDR2 as SVGAGI. This CDR3 contains 15 residues. V shed 0 bases and J shed 4 bases, with 12 bases lying between them. The DNA for the CDR3 is TGTGCCAGCAGTTACTCTGGTGGGGTGGGCACTGAAGCTTTCTTT. It is translated as CASSYSGGVGTEAFF.

This clonotype was detected only a few times. This sequence joins TRBV2 and TRBJ2-1, with 12 bases fitting TRBD2. The length of the CDR3 is 15 residues. Germline values: CDR1 SNHLY, CDR2 FYNNEI. The V segment lost 5 bases and the J segment 7 bases; nucleotides outside the gene matches: 6. CDR3 region: CASSKTSGSKNEQFF. The CDR3, as DNA: TGTGCCAGCAGTAAGACTAGCGGGAGTAAAAATGAGCAGTTCTTC.

V and J are TRBV9 and TRBJ2-5, with D uncertain. The germline gives CDR1 SGDLS, CDR2 YYNGEE. This CDR3 comprises 16 residues. Between the trimmed V and J ends, which lost 0 bases and 5 bases, there was a span of 17 bases. The CDR3 DNA reads TGTGCCAGCAGCGTAGGGCAGACCCTAGACGCGGAGACCCAGTACTTC. Translation gives CASSVGQTLDAETQYF.

This chain joins TRBV6-2 or TRBV6-3 and TRBJ1-5; the match to TRBD1 covers 7 bases. In germline, CDR1 is MNHEY, CDR2 SVGEGT. The CDR3 runs 16 residues. The V segment lost 4 bases and the J segment 4 bases; nucleotides outside the gene matches: 10. The CDR3 sequence is CASSSDYRGQNQPQHF. In DNA form, the CDR3 reads TGTGCCAGCAGTTCCGACTACCGGGGACAGAATCAGCCCCAGCATTTT.

The chain couples TRBV24-1 to TRBJ2-1, with 12 bases that match TRBD1. The CDR3 covers 14 residues. CDR1 is KGHDR and CDR2 is SFDVKD in the germline V gene. Losses at the gene ends were 9 bases for V and 5 bases for J; bases not matched to a gene: 4. CDR3 in DNA: TGTGCCACCCAGGGGACAGGGGGCCACAATGAGCAGTTCTTC. Protein sequence: CATQGTGGHNEQFF.

This chain links TRBV3-1 with TRBJ1-6, with D unresolved. Germline CDR1 and CDR2: LGHDT and YNNKEL (reference sequence). V gave up 0 bases and J gave up 14 bases, with 14 bases separating them. This CDR3 comprises 14 residues. This chain's CDR3 is CASSQEPGFPTLHF. The CDR3 bases are TGTGCCAGCAGCCAAGAGCCGGGCTTCCCCACCCTCCACTTT.

The V call is TRBV24-1, the J call TRBJ1-3; D might be TRBD1 (6 bases). CDR3 size: 15 residues. In germline, CDR1 is KGHDR, CDR2 SFDVKD. Trimming removed 5 bases from V and 0 bases from J, with 10 bases in between. CDR3 DNA: TGTGCCACCAGTGGTGGGGACATCTCTGGAAACACCATATATTTT. Encoded protein: CATSGGDISGNTIYF.

This chain uses TRBV7-8 with TRBJ2-2; 10 bases line up with TRBD1. The germline V gene encodes CDR1 SGHVS and CDR2 FQNEAQ. Losses at the gene ends were 1 base for V and 6 bases for J; bases not matched to a gene: 5. The CDR3 has 16 amino acids. The CDR3 protein is CASSLVWTGGAGELFF. Written as DNA, the CDR3 is TGTGCCAGCAGCTTAGTATGGACAGGGGGGGCCGGGGAGCTGTTTTTT. Looking up the rest from reference TRBV7-8 and TRBJ2-2 gives the full variable domain: GAGVSQSPRYKVAKRGQDVALRCDPISGHVSLFWYQQALGQGPEFLTYFQNEAQLDKSGLPSDRFFAERPEGSVSTLKIQRTQQEDSAVYLCASSLVWTGGAGELFFGEGSRLTVL.

This chain connects TRBV11-2 to TRBJ1-1, with 10 bases aligning to TRBD1. The CDR3 covers 17 residues. J was trimmed by 4 bases and V by 1 base; bases with no gene match: 9. Germline CDR1 and CDR2: SGHAT and FQNNGV. CDR3 sequence reads: CASSLVLGTGVGTEAFF. CDR3 DNA sequence: TGTGCCAGCAGCTTAGTTCTTGGGACAGGGGTGGGCACTGAAGCTTTCTTT.

V usage is TRBV7-8 and J usage is TRBJ2-1; TRBD2 aligns across 8 bases. CDR3 size: 17 residues. CDR1 and CDR2 (germline): SGHVS, FQNEAQ. The ends lost 5 bases at V and 7 bases at J; junction bases unmatched: 16. CDR3 loop: CASSPLVAGGQWNEQFF. Here the CDR3 DNA reads TGTGCCAGCAGCCCACTGGTCGCGGGAGGACAGTGGAATGAGCAGTTCTTC.

V and J are TRBV4-2 and TRBJ2-7; 12 bases fit TRBD2. Germline V lookup: CDR1 LGHNA, CDR2 YNFKEQ. Trimming took 1 base from V and 0 from J; bases not matched to a gene: 16. The CDR3 spans 21 residues. This chain's CDR3 is CASSQALFYGLAGLFSYEQYV. The CDR3 DNA follows: TGTGCCAGCAGCCAAGCCTTATTTTATGGACTAGCGGGGCTTTTCTCCTACGAGCAGTACGTC.

On this clonotype: Lacking the conserved final phenylalanine or tryptophan, this CDR3 likely reflects a read error. This chain connects TRBV12-3 or TRBV12-4 to TRBJ2-1, with TRBD2 matching over 9 bases. The CDR3 loop spans 15 amino acids. The V and J ends lost 6 bases and 6 bases, in that order; junction bases with no gene match: 9. The CDR3 bases are TGTGCCAGCAGCCGCGGGGGGGCCTCGCGCAATGAGCAGTTCTTA. As protein: CASSRGGASRNEQFL.

This chain connects TRBV4-1 to TRBJ2-7; D is unresolved. The germline V and J ends were trimmed by 0 bases and 0 bases, with 6 bases remaining between them. The germline V gene has CDR1 MGHRA and CDR2 YSYEKL. CDR3 length: 14 residues. As DNA, the CDR3 is TGCGCCAGCAGCCAAGAGGGGAACTCCTACGAGCAGTACTTC. This encodes CASSQEGNSYEQYF.

This chain links TRBV24-1 with TRBJ2-3; maybe TRBD1 (6 bases). The germline CDR1 and CDR2 sequences are KGHDR and SFDVKD. The CDR3 loop spans 13 amino acids. The V gene lost 2 bases and the J gene lost 6 bases, with 8 bases spanning the gap. CDR3 amino acids: CATSDSGVDTQYF. The CDR3 DNA is TGTGCCACCAGTGATTCAGGGGTGGATACGCAGTATTTT.

This clonotype was recorded many times. This chain links TRBV10-3 with TRBJ2-3, with D unresolved. Germline V lookup: CDR1 ENHRY, CDR2 SYGVKD. Trimming left V 2 bases short and J 1 base short, with 4 bases between. This CDR3 is built from 13 residues. Here the CDR3 reads CAISEGGTDTQYF. CDR3 nucleotide sequence: TGTGCCATCAGTGAGGGGGGCACAGATACGCAGTATTTT.